The source of this T cell receptor (beta chain) is a study of shared clonotypes between healthy human individuals. Findings of the study overall: Donor scarcity curtailed the genetic and exposure-history diversity represented herein.

Only in-frame clones appear in the TCRdb table, and some are missing; sequencing was by immunoSEQ multiplex PCR. The repertoire holds 660,000 or so clones, with roughly 96% as singletons. A remark on this clone: The antigen remains unidentified.

CD45RO negativity and positive selection for CCR7 defined naive CD8 cells, a population that excluded terminally differentiated effector memory CD45RA+ cells. Germline lookup yields CDR1 MNHEY and CDR2 SMNVEV (reference sequence). The CDR3 is 15 residues long. Trimming cost V 2 bases and J 4 bases, with 12 bases left between them. The sequence was obtained from a woman in her twenties or thirties in good health. Sequencing was done on a sample of naive CD8+ T cells sorted from blood. The rearrangement links TRBV27 to TRBJ2-1; D not resolved. CDR3 nucleotide sequence: TGTGCCAGCAGTTTAACATTCGCAGTGTACAATGAGCAGTTCTTC. Translating it yields CASSLTFAVYNEQFF.